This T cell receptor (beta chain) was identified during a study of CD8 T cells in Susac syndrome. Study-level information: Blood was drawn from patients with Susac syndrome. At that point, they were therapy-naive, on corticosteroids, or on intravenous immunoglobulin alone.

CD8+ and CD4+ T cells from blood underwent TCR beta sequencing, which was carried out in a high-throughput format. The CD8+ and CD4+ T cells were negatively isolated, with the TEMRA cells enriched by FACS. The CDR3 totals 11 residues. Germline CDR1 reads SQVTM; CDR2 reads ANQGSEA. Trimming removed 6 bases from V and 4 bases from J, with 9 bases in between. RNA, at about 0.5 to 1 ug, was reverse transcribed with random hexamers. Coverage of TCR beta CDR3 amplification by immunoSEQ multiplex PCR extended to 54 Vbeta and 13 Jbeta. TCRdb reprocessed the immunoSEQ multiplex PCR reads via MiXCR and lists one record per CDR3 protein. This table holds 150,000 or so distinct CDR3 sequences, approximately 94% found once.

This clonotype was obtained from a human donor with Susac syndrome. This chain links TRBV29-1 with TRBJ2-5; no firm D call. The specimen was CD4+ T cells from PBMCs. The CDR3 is CSVLLGETQYF. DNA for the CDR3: TGCAGCGTCTTATTGGGAGAGACCCAGTACTTC.